In this sample, the clone carrying this T cell receptor beta chain turned up many times. No antigen is known for it. This sample is drawn from a study of identical twins. Study-level results: Out-of-frame alpha sequences that twins shared showed excess low generation probability. Within cord blood, abundant beta clonotypes carried fewer insertions, but memory repertoires showed no such trend.

The CDR3 covers 14 residues. Looked up from germline, CDR1 is KGHSY and CDR2 is FQNENV. The V end lost 7 bases, the J end lost 0 bases, and 10 bases lay between the germline ends. TCRdb reprocessed the 5' RACE reads via MiXCR and lists one record per CDR3 protein. The repertoire includes fewer than 800,000 distinct CDR3 sequences, roughly 6.6% of them detected once, and around 1.6% sits in the top ten. The same sample was also studied in work on yellow fever vaccine responses in identical twins.

The sequence was collected from a woman under 30 in good health. V is TRBV16 and J is TRBJ1-3; tentatively, D is TRBD1 (6 bases). Sequencing was performed on PBMCs. Here the CDR3 reads CASNVDSSGNTIYF. The CDR3 bases are TGTGCCAGCAACGTGGACAGCTCTGGAAACACCATATATTTT.